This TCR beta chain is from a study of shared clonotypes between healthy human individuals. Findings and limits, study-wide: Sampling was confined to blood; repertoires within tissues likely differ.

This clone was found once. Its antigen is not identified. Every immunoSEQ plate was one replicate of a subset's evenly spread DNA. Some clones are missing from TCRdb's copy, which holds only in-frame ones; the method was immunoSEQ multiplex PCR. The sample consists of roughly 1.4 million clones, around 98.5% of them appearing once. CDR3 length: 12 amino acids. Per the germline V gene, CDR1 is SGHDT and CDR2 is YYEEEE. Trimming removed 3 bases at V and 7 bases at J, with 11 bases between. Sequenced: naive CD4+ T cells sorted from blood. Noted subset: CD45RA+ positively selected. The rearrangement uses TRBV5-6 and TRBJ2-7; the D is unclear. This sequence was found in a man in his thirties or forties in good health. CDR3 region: CASSSNFREQYF. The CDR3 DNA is TGTGCCAGCAGCTCAAACTTTAGGGAGCAGTACTTC.